The clone carrying this T cell receptor beta chain has a count of ten or more. The antigen is unknown. The read ends 3 residues early relative to the CDR3; the germline J gene fills the gap. These data are taken from a study of T cell clonality in common variable immunodeficiency. Overall study findings and caveats: In common variable immunodeficiency, TCR beta chains reportedly carried fewer deletions and N-nucleotide insertions.

The germline CDR1 and CDR2 sequences are MDHEN and SYDVKM. The junction had 10 bases not matched to a gene; V was cut back by 6 bases and J by 5 bases. This CDR3 contains 16 residues. TCRdb's copy holds only in-frame clones and misses some; the assay was immunoSEQ multiplex PCR. The repertoire has around 9,200 clones, none seen only once; the ten largest take about 4.5%. This chain uses TRBV28 with TRBJ2-1; the match to TRBD2 covers 10 bases. The TCR originated in a human donor with common variable immunodeficiency. The sequenced material came from peripheral blood mononuclear cells. The sequenced part of the CDR3 DNA is TGTGCCAGCAGACGCCGCGAAGCGGGAGGGCACAATGAG. This gives the protein CASRRREAGGHNE. The whole CDR3 sequence is CASRRREAGGHNEQFF.